These 30 T cell receptor beta chains share one sample of origin, sequenced in a study of OX40 agonist ivuxolimab in advanced cancers. To prepare the library, the immunoSEQ multiplex PCR assay was applied. The immuneACCESS repertoire file appears here via TCRdb, limited to in-frame rearrangements. These files lack a portion of the clones; in checked studies, under half of the deficit traces to unresolved V genes, and the cause of the others is not known. The sample table lists more than 45,000 clones, roughly 88% of them with a count of one. Clones ranked in the top ten supply about 2.6% of the sample. The sequencing used CD4+ or CD8+ T cells sorted from blood, collected in a trial of the OX40 agonist ivuxolimab. The receptors derive from an adult with an advanced solid tumor such as melanoma, head and neck, liver or kidney cancer.

The chain couples TRBV11-3 to TRBJ2-1; the match to TRBD2 covers 11 bases. Germline loops: CDR1 SGHNT, CDR2 YENEEA. This CDR3 is 15 amino acids long. V trimming: 1 base; J trimming: 9 bases; junction bases outside the gene matches: 5. The CDR3 bases are TGTGCCAGCAGCTTAGGGTTAGCGGGGGGGCGTGAGCAGTTCTTC. Its translation: CASSLGLAGGREQFF.

This clone was seen a single time. The CDR3 nucleotides read TGTGCCAGTAGTATAAGGGACAGAAGGACCGGGGAGCTGTTTTTT. Amino acids: CASSIRDRRTGELFF. The rearrangement uses TRBV19 and TRBJ2-2; 7 bases are shared with TRBD1. Looked up from germline, CDR1 is LNHDA and CDR2 is SQIVND (reference sequence). The CDR3 runs 15 residues. The ends lost 2 bases at V and 5 bases at J; junction bases unmatched: 5.

This clone was seen a few times. The V and J genes are TRBV9 and TRBJ2-5, with D perhaps TRBD1 (6 bases). V was trimmed by 3 bases and J by 8 bases, leaving 23 bases between them. Germline lookup yields CDR1 SGDLS and CDR2 YYNGEE. The CDR3 extends over 16 amino acids. The CDR3 bases are TGTGCCAGCAGCGGAGAGGGGGAAGTCGATAGACGAACCCAGTACTTC. This codes for CASSGEGEVDRRTQYF. Drawing the rest from reference TRBV9 and TRBJ2-5, the complete variable domain is DSGVTQTPKHLITATGQRVTLRCSPRSGDLSVYWYQQSLDQGLQFLIQYYNGEERAKGNILERFSAQQFPDLHSELNLSSLELGDSALYFCASSGEGEVDRRTQYFGPGTRLLVL.

This chain connects TRBV28 to TRBJ2-7, with a weak D call TRBD2 (6 bases). Per the germline V gene, CDR1 is MDHEN and CDR2 is SYDVKM. V lost 5 bases and J lost 2, with 13 bases in between. This CDR3 comprises 14 residues. CDR3 region: CASSPGTDAYEQYF. The CDR3 bases are TGTGCCAGCAGTCCTGGGACTGACGCCTACGAGCAGTACTTC.

The chain has TRBV27 and TRBJ1-1, with 10 positions matching TRBD1. This CDR3 has 15 amino acids. J gave up 1 base and V 5 bases, and 4 bases lay outside the gene matches. The germline V gene encodes CDR1 MNHEY and CDR2 SMNVEV (reference sequence). Here the CDR3 reads CASSPRTGGNTEAFF. In DNA, the CDR3 is TGTGCCAGCAGTCCTCGGACAGGGGGGAACACTGAAGCTTTCTTT.

This clone was detected a few times. The V call is TRBV28, the J call TRBJ2-7; D unresolved. CDR1 MDHEN and CDR2 SYDVKM come from the germline V gene. V gave up 8 bases and J gave up 3 bases, with 8 bases separating them. The CDR3 has 11 amino acids. CDR3 in amino acids: CASLGGYEQYF. CDR3 nucleotide sequence: TGTGCCAGCCTCGGCGGCTACGAGCAGTACTTC.

This chain joins TRBV19 and TRBJ2-4; 12 bases agree with TRBD1. The CDR3 is made up of 19 amino acids. After removal of 0 bases from V and 6 bases from J, the junction contained 12 bases not matched to a gene. Germline V CDR1 and CDR2: LNHDA, SQIVND (reference sequence). CDR3 protein: CASSIETTPGQGALNIQYF. In DNA, the CDR3 is TGTGCCAGTAGTATAGAAACGACTCCGGGACAGGGGGCATTAAACATTCAGTACTTC.

The rearrangement joins TRBV25-1 to TRBJ1-2, with 8 bases matching TRBD1. Germline trimming cut 5 bases from V and 4 bases from J; bases unmatched to any gene: 6. CDR3 length: 14 amino acids. Per germline, CDR1 MGHDK and CDR2 SYGVNS. CDR3 coding DNA: TGTGCCAGCAGTCTGGCAGGGGGCGTCTATGGCTACACCTTC. Its translation: CASSLAGGVYGYTF.

V and J are TRBV19 and TRBJ2-1, with D maybe TRBD2 (5 bases). Germline V gene data show CDR1 as LNHDA and CDR2 as SQIVND (reference sequence). This CDR3 has 14 residues. Trimming left V 7 bases short and J 2 bases short, with 12 bases between. Here the CDR3 reads CASTPAGAYNEQFF. The CDR3 DNA sequence: TGTGCCAGTACCCCAGCCGGGGCCTACAATGAGCAGTTCTTC.

This clone was seen only once. The V gene is TRBV7-2, the J gene TRBJ2-3; 10 nucleotides agree with TRBD2. The ends lost 4 bases at V and 1 base at J; junction bases unmatched: 5. Germline-derived CDR1 and CDR2 are SGHTA and FQGNSA. This CDR3 is built from 16 residues. The CDR3 spells CASSSNLAGGTDTQYF. The DNA for the CDR3 is TGTGCCAGCAGCTCCAACCTAGCGGGGGGCACAGATACGCAGTATTTT.

The chain couples TRBV2 to TRBJ2-6, with 11 positions matching TRBD1. V dropped 6 bases and J dropped 3; count of bases not matched to a gene: 16. There are 20 residues in the CDR3. CDR1 and CDR2 from the germline V gene are SNHLY and FYNNEI. CDR3 sequence: CASSQRDRGIRGGGANVLTF. CDR3 nucleotide sequence: TGTGCCAGCAGCCAGCGGGACAGGGGGATCCGGGGAGGTGGGGCCAACGTCCTGACTTTC.

The J gene is TRBJ2-5, the V gene TRBV9; TRBD2 matches at 7 bases. The V gene end was trimmed by 0 bases and the J gene end by 5 bases; junction bases not matched to a gene: 4. CDR1 is SGDLS, CDR2 YYNGEE, per germline. The CDR3 is made up of 14 amino acids. The CDR3, as DNA: TGTGCCAGCAGCGTAGTGCCTAGCGGTGAGACCCAGTACTTC. Protein sequence: CASSVVPSGETQYF. Supplemented by reference TRBV9 and TRBJ2-5, the full variable domain reads DSGVTQTPKHLITATGQRVTLRCSPRSGDLSVYWYQQSLDQGLQFLIQYYNGEERAKGNILERFSAQQFPDLHSELNLSSLELGDSALYFCASSVVPSGETQYFGPGTRLLVL.

This chain links TRBV7-2 with TRBJ2-2; D is ambiguous. Trimming pared 0 bases from V and 1 base from J, leaving 6 bases between. Germline V gives CDR1 SGHTA, CDR2 FQGNSA. This CDR3 contains 15 residues. CDR3 sequence (DNA): TGTGCCAGCAGCTTAGCGTTCGGGAACACCGGGGAGCTGTTTTTT. It encodes CASSLAFGNTGELFF.

The chain is built from TRBV27 and TRBJ2-5; a possible D gene is TRBD1 (6 bases). The germline V gene encodes CDR1 MNHEY and CDR2 SMNVEV (reference sequence). CDR3 size: 16 residues. Trimming took 3 bases from V and 2 from J, leaving 16 bases between them. The CDR3, as DNA: TGTGCCAGCAGTTTGAAGTGGACAGCGAAGCAAGAGACCCAGTACTTC. This translates into CASSLKWTAKQETQYF.

The CDR3: CASSLIGGRGEKLFF. Here the CDR3 DNA reads TGTGCCAGCAGTTTAATCGGGGGGCGAGGGGAAAAACTGTTTTTT. The chain joins TRBV28 to TRBJ1-4; possible D gene TRBD1, 6 bases. The CDR3 extends over 15 amino acids. V dropped 2 bases and J dropped 8 bases, with 15 bases sitting between them. Germline lookup yields CDR1 MDHEN and CDR2 SYDVKM.

In this sample, this clone turned up once. In DNA form, the CDR3 reads TGTGCCAGCAGCCCCGTGGAACCGGGTAATTCACCCCTCCACTTT. Encoded protein: CASSPVEPGNSPLHF. The chain combines TRBV6-5 with TRBJ1-6; no definite D call. Trimming stripped 6 bases from V and 6 bases from J, with 15 bases between. The germline CDR1 and CDR2 sequences are MNHEY and SVGAGI. CDR3 length equals 15 residues.

V and J are TRBV7-9 and TRBJ2-5, with 7 bases that match TRBD2. This CDR3 contains 13 residues. Germline assignment: CDR1 SEHNR and CDR2 FQNEAQ (reference sequence). The V gene end was trimmed by 4 bases and the J gene end by 5 bases; junction bases not matched to a gene: 4. Written as DNA, the CDR3 is TGTGCCAGCAGCTGGGCGGGGGAGGAGACCCAGTACTTC. This sequence encodes CASSWAGEETQYF. Together with reference TRBV7-9 and TRBJ2-5, the CDR3 gives the full variable domain: DTGVSQNPRHKITKRGQNVTFRCDPISEHNRLYWYRQTLGQGPEFLTYFQNEAQLEKSRLLSDRFSAERPKGSFSTLEIQRTEQGDSAMYLCASSWAGEETQYFGPGTRLLVL.

The rearrangement links TRBV6-5 to TRBJ1-1; the D gene is possibly TRBD1 (5 bases). The CDR3 totals 15 residues. Trimming took off 2 bases at V and 4 bases at J, with 14 bases between the two ends. The V gene's germline CDR1 is MNHEY and CDR2 SVGAGI. The CDR3 DNA reads as TGTGCCAGCAGTTACGGGACGTCGCCCGGCACTGAAGCTTTCTTT. It translates to CASSYGTSPGTEAFF.

V and J are TRBV4-1 and TRBJ1-4, with TRBD1 identical over 9 bases. Unmatched junction bases numbered 6, after V lost 2 bases and J lost 5 bases. The germline gives CDR1 MGHRA, CDR2 YSYEKL. This CDR3 is 16 amino acids long. CDR3 loop: CASSQPGQGPNEKLFF. DNA for the CDR3: TGCGCCAGCAGCCAACCGGGACAGGGACCAAATGAAAAACTGTTTTTT.

This clone was recorded a few times. This rearrangement joins TRBV7-6 to TRBJ2-1; no clear D gene. The CDR3 has 13 amino acids. The V end was cut by 4 bases, the J end by 5 bases, with 9 bases between. Germline assignment: CDR1 SGHVS and CDR2 FNYEAQ. In DNA form, the CDR3 reads TGTGCCAGCAGCTCCGACGAGAACAATGAGCAGTTCTTC. Translation gives CASSSDENNEQFF.

The V and J genes are TRBV19 and TRBJ2-1, with D possibly being TRBD1 (8 bases). Germline V CDR1 and CDR2: LNHDA, SQIVND (reference sequence). V dropped 3 bases and J dropped 4 bases, with 13 bases sitting between them. The CDR3 length is 15 residues. The CDR3 bases are TGTGCCAGTAGTATTGACAGGGGAGGGTACAATGAGCAGTTCTTC. It yields the protein CASSIDRGGYNEQFF.

This sequence joins TRBV28 and TRBJ1-2; D is undetermined. Germline V gene sequence: CDR1 MDHEN, CDR2 SYDVKM. V was trimmed by 4 bases and J by 8 bases, leaving 8 bases between them. The length of the CDR3 is 11 residues. The CDR3 DNA reads as TGTGCCAGCAGTTCTAGTATCGGCTACACCTTC. Amino acids: CASSSSIGYTF.

DNA for the CDR3: TGTGCCAGCAGTTTACTTCCTGTCAGAGTATATGGCTACACCTTC. Translated: CASSLLPVRVYGYTF. The chain couples TRBV27 to TRBJ1-2; D is unclear. The CDR3 has 15 amino acids. Germline CDR1 is MNHEY and CDR2 is SMNVEV (reference sequence). V lost 2 bases to trimming and J lost 5 bases, with 15 bases between them.

The chain employs TRBV18 and TRBJ2-1; 15 nucleotides match TRBD2. This CDR3 is built from 15 residues. The trim removed 6 bases at V and 6 bases at J, leaving 3 bases unmatched. Germline assignment: CDR1 KGHSH and CDR2 LQKENI. The CDR3, as DNA: TGTGCCAGCTCGCCGGGACTAGCGGGGGGCAATGAGCAGTTCTTC. Its protein is CASSPGLAGGNEQFF. Based on the CDR3 plus reference TRBV18 and TRBJ2-1, the full variable domain is NAGVMQNPRHLVRRRGQEARLRCSPMKGHSHVYWYRQLPEEGLKFMVYLQKENIIDESGMPKERFSAEFPKEGPSILRIQQVVRGDSAAYFCASSPGLAGGNEQFFGPGTRLTVL.

J is TRBJ2-4 and V is TRBV7-9; 10 nucleotides agree with TRBD2. With V trimmed by 0 bases and J by 6 bases, 8 bases remained unmatched. Germline CDR1 SEHNR, CDR2 FQNEAQ (reference sequence). The CDR3 spans 17 residues. CDR3 amino acids: CASSLAQLAGKINIQYF. The CDR3 bases are TGTGCCAGCAGCTTAGCCCAACTAGCGGGGAAGATAAACATTCAGTACTTC. The full variable domain, in which reference TRBV7-9 and TRBJ2-4 provide the parts outside the CDR3, is DTGVSQNPRHKITKRGQNVTFRCDPISEHNRLYWYRQTLGQGPEFLTYFQNEAQLEKSRLLSDRFSAERPKGSFSTLEIQRTEQGDSAMYLCASSLAQLAGKINIQYFGAGTRLSVL.

The chain combines TRBV7-9 with TRBJ2-3, with a possible D match to TRBD1 (6 bases). From germline, CDR1 is SEHNR and CDR2 FQNEAQ (reference sequence). The CDR3 has 14 residues. The V gene lost 5 bases and the J gene lost 2 bases, with 11 bases spanning the gap. The CDR3 nucleotides are TGTGCCAGCAGCCTTGGACAGTACACAGATACGCAGTATTTT. It is translated as CASSLGQYTDTQYF.

The J gene is TRBJ1-5, the V gene TRBV28; 9 bases agree with TRBD1. The CDR3 runs to 15 residues. V lost 7 bases, J lost 6 bases, and 10 bases stayed unmatched. The V gene's germline CDR1 is MDHEN and CDR2 SYDVKM. The CDR3 is CASNPGQGRTQPQHF. The CDR3 DNA is TGTGCCAGCAACCCTGGACAGGGGAGAACTCAGCCCCAGCATTTT.

The rearrangement joins TRBV7-3 to TRBJ2-5; 8 bases line up with TRBD2. This CDR3 has 15 amino acids. The germline V gene has CDR1 SGHTA and CDR2 FQGTGA. With V trimmed by 5 bases and J by 3 bases, 8 bases remained unmatched. The CDR3 loop reads CASSAGAGAEETQYF. As DNA, the CDR3 is TGTGCCAGCAGCGCCGGAGCGGGGGCGGAAGAGACCCAGTACTTC.

This chain joins TRBV27 and TRBJ1-1; D unclear. Germline CDR1 and CDR2: MNHEY and SMNVEV (reference sequence). The CDR3 is 14 residues long. Trimming took off 8 bases at V and 4 bases at J, with 17 bases between the two ends. The CDR3 here is CASGSGATATEAFF. In DNA, the CDR3 is TGTGCCAGCGGCTCCGGCGCCACGGCCACTGAAGCTTTCTTT.

V and J are TRBV5-6 and TRBJ2-7, with TRBD1 identical over 11 bases. Trimming took 2 bases from V and 4 from J; bases not matched to a gene: 8. Germline CDR1 is SGHDT and CDR2 is YYEEEE. The CDR3 is 16 amino acids. This CDR3 is CASSFYPGTGGYEQYF. The CDR3 region has the DNA TGTGCCAGCAGCTTCTATCCCGGGACAGGGGGTTACGAGCAGTACTTC.